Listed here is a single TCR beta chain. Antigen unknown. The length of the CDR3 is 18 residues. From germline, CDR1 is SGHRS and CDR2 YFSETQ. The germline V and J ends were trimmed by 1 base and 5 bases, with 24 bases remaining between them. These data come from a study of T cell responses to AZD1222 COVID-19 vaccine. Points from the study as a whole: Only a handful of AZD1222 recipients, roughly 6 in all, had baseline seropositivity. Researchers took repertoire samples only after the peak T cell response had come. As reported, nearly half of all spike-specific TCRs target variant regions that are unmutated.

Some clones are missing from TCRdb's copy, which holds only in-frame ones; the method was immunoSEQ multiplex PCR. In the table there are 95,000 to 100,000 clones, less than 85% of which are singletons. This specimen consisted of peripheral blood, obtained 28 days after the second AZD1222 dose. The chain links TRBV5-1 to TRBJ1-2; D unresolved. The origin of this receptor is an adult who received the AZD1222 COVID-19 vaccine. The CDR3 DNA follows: TGCGCCAGCAGCTTGACTCAACCCGGGGTCTTGCGAGGGTATGGCTACACCTTC. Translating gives CASSLTQPGVLRGYGYTF.